These 22 T cell receptor beta chains were all obtained from the same sample, sequenced in a study of T cell repertoires in cytomegalovirus infection (dated by TCRdb to between 2018 and 2020). The instrument was an Illumina HiSeq 1500. TCRdb applied fastp at Q25 and MiXCR to the public reads, then kept only in-frame beta chains. A single entry per CDR3 protein holds the most common genes and DNA from its merged rows. This sample has about 400,000 distinct CDR3 sequences in its table, and 15% to 20% of those were observed once. The top ten clonotypes cover approximately 8% of the sample. The sequencing input was PBMCs. These receptors originate from a human donor in good health (CMV status not recorded). Some clones in this sample may be carry-over from other donors' samples.

This clonotype was counted at least ten times. The chain carries TRBV7-9 and TRBJ1-4; 8 positions match TRBD1. This CDR3 has 14 residues. The germline V gene has CDR1 SEHNR and CDR2 FQNEAQ (reference sequence). V dropped 4 bases and J dropped 8; count of bases not matched to a gene: 6. The CDR3 loop is CASSSRGLGEKLFF. CDR3 in DNA: TGTGCCAGCAGCTCCAGGGGGCTGGGCGAAAAACTGTTTTTT.

As for this clonotype: The conserved final phenylalanine or tryptophan is absent from the CDR3, which likely points to a read error. Written as DNA, the CDR3 is TGTGCCAGCAGCCCTCGCAGCGGGGTGGATACGCAGTATTTA. This encodes CASSPRSGVDTQYL. The rearrangement links TRBV7-9 to TRBJ2-3; TRBD2 agrees at 7 bases. Germline trimming cut 5 bases from V and 6 bases from J; bases unmatched to any gene: 8. The CDR3 has 14 residues. Germline-derived CDR1 and CDR2 are SEHNR and FQNEAQ (reference sequence).

In the case of this clonotype: One base away lies a much larger clone, so this may be a sequencing read error. In this CDR3 the conserved last residue, phenylalanine or tryptophan, is missing, so a read error is likely. The chain joins TRBV12-3 or TRBV12-4 to TRBJ2-2; a possible D gene is TRBD1 (6 bases). Trimming cost V 7 bases and J 0 bases, with 9 bases left between them. CDR3 length: 14 amino acids. The CDR3 here is CASIRTANTGELFV. CDR3 coding DNA: TGTGCCAGCATAAGGACAGCGAACACCGGGGAGCTGTTTGTT.

A note on this clonotype: This may be a read error: a much more frequent sequence differs by one nucleotide. This chain joins TRBV7-6 and TRBJ2-3, with 9 bases aligning to TRBD1. CDR1 and CDR2 (germline): SGHVS, FNYEAQ. The trim removed 2 bases at V and 10 bases at J, leaving 7 bases unmatched. There are 14 residues in the CDR3. Written as DNA, the CDR3 is TGTGCCAGCAGCTTACACAGGGGGCTGGATGCGCAGTATTTT. Translated: CASSLHRGLDAQYF.

This clonotype was seen a handful of times. The CDR3 sequence is CASSQEEGLVYETQYF. The CDR3 region has the DNA TGCGCCAGCAGCCAAGAGGAGGGACTAGTCTATGAGACCCAGTACTTC. V and J are TRBV4-1 and TRBJ2-5, with 8 bases aligning to TRBD2. The trim removed 0 bases at V and 5 bases at J, leaving 8 bases unmatched. There are 16 residues in the CDR3. The germline V gene has CDR1 MGHRA and CDR2 YSYEKL.

The gene calls are TRBV6-1 and TRBJ1-3; D remains unclear. The CDR3 length is 14 residues. V lost 6 bases to trimming and J lost 0 bases, with 9 bases between them. Looked up from germline, CDR1 is MNHNS and CDR2 is SASEGT. The CDR3 is CASRPPSSGNTIYF. The CDR3 DNA reads as TGTGCCAGCAGGCCCCCGAGCTCTGGAAACACCATATATTTT.

The genes are TRBV20-1 and TRBJ2-3; D ambiguous. The V gene's germline CDR1 is DFQATT and CDR2 SNEGSKA (reference sequence). This CDR3 has 12 residues. Trimming took off 6 bases at V and 2 bases at J, with 9 bases between the two ends. The CDR3 DNA is TGCAGTGCCGAAGGTCACACAGATACGCAGTATTTT. Protein sequence: CSAEGHTDTQYF.

This clonotype was seen ten or more times. The V and J genes are TRBV12-3 or TRBV12-4 and TRBJ2-5; TRBD2 matches at 7 bases. The CDR3 is made up of 10 amino acids. V gave up 6 bases and J gave up 14 bases; unmatched junction bases: 6. CDR3 residues: CASSSGTTYF. CDR3 DNA sequence: TGTGCCAGCAGCTCCGGGACTACCTACTTC.

Only one count was recorded for this clonotype. The chain uses TRBV2 and TRBJ2-3; 10 nucleotides line up with TRBD2. Looked up from germline, CDR1 is SNHLY and CDR2 is FYNNEI. The CDR3 has 15 amino acids. Unmatched junction bases numbered 3, after V lost 6 bases and J lost 0 bases. This CDR3 is CASRGTSASTDTQYF. The CDR3 coding sequence is TGTGCCAGCAGGGGGACTAGCGCCAGCACAGATACGCAGTATTTT.

This chain links TRBV20-1 with TRBJ2-5, with D maybe TRBD2 (6 bases). The V gene lost 0 bases and the J gene lost 2 bases, with 16 bases spanning the gap. Looked up from germline, CDR1 is DFQATT and CDR2 is SNEGSKA (reference sequence). CDR3 length: 16 amino acids. CDR3 sequence reads: CSARDLAEDVQETQYF. The CDR3 nucleotides read TGCAGTGCTAGAGACTTAGCGGAGGATGTACAAGAGACCCAGTACTTC.

This clonotype appeared many times. The gene calls are TRBV7-2 and TRBJ2-1, with TRBD1 identical over 8 bases. This CDR3 region has 15 residues. Germline loops: CDR1 SGHTA, CDR2 FQGNSA. V shed 5 bases and J 7 bases; nucleotides not matched to a gene: 10. CDR3 amino acids: CASSQQGTGRNEQFF. The CDR3 bases are TGTGCCAGCAGCCAACAAGGGACAGGCAGGAATGAGCAGTTCTTC.

This clonotype turned up a few times. The V gene is TRBV27, the J gene TRBJ2-3, with D possibly being TRBD2 (6 bases). CDR1 and CDR2 (germline): MNHEY, SMNVEV (reference sequence). The CDR3 runs to 15 residues. V lost 4 bases to trimming and J lost 1 base, with 12 bases between them. The CDR3 DNA follows: TGTGCCAGCAGTTCCCGGAGGGAAGGCACAGATACGCAGTATTTT. This sequence encodes CASSSRREGTDTQYF.

This clonotype was seen a handful of times. The chain couples TRBV30 to TRBJ1-2; a possible D gene is TRBD1 (5 bases). The CDR3 consists of 15 residues. The germline V and J ends were trimmed by 4 bases and 2 bases, with 17 bases remaining between them. Looked up from germline, CDR1 is GTSNPN and CDR2 is SVGIG (reference sequence). DNA of the CDR3: TGTGCCTGGATCGGCCCTCATCGGGGCAACTATGGCTACACCTTC. Encoded protein: CAWIGPHRGNYGYTF.

In this sample, this clonotype turned up a few times. This rearrangement joins TRBV5-4 to TRBJ2-3; D remains unclear. In germline, CDR1 is SGHNT, CDR2 YYREEE (reference sequence). This CDR3 is 15 amino acids long. Trimming shortened V by 3 bases and J by 0 bases, and 11 bases separated the two germline ends. The CDR3, as DNA: TGTGCCAGCAGCTCGGATCATCCCAGCACAGATACGCAGTATTTT. It specifies CASSSDHPSTDTQYF.

This clonotype has at least ten counts. CDR3 residues: CASSPRQGEKLFF. CDR3 bases: TGTGCCAGCAGCCCAAGACAAGGTGAAAAACTGTTTTTT. This chain uses TRBV7-2 with TRBJ1-4; unclear D gene. Germline V gene lookup returns CDR1 SGHTA and CDR2 FQGNSA. The CDR3 loop spans 13 amino acids. Trimming removed 5 bases from V and 7 bases from J, with 11 bases in between.

At least ten counts were recorded for this clonotype. This rearrangement joins TRBV7-2 to TRBJ2-3; D is undetermined. The germline V gene encodes CDR1 SGHTA and CDR2 FQGNSA. Trimming shortened V by 0 bases and J by 0 bases, and 4 bases separated the two germline ends. The CDR3 spans 14 residues. The CDR3 coding sequence is TGTGCCAGCAGCTTAGCAACTAGCACAGATACGCAGTATTTT. This codes for CASSLATSTDTQYF.

This clonotype was detected a few times. The genes are TRBV6-2 or TRBV6-3 and TRBJ2-1; a weak D match, TRBD2 (5 bases). The CDR3 contains 12 residues. Per germline, CDR1 MNHEY and CDR2 SVGEGT. The V end lost 7 bases, the J end lost 8 bases, and 12 bases lay between the germline ends. The CDR3 DNA reads TGTGCCAGCACCCGACTACCCCATGAGCAGTTCTTC. It is translated as CASTRLPHEQFF.

This clonotype appeared many times. The chain recombines TRBV7-2 with TRBJ2-1; 14 bases are a match to TRBD2. Germline V gene sequence: CDR1 SGHTA, CDR2 FQGNSA. This CDR3 has 18 residues. V gave up 5 bases and J gave up 0 bases; unmatched junction bases: 6. CDR3 amino acids: CASSLGTSGGSSYNEQFF. CDR3 DNA: TGTGCCAGCAGCCTCGGGACTAGCGGGGGTAGCTCCTACAATGAGCAGTTCTTC.

This clonotype was recorded many times. The chain joins TRBV7-2 to TRBJ1-2, with D unresolved. This CDR3 has 13 amino acids. V gave up 5 bases and J gave up 3 bases, with 10 bases separating them. CDR1 SGHTA and CDR2 FQGNSA come from the germline V gene. The CDR3 is CASSLRTDYGYTF. In nucleotides, the CDR3 is TGTGCCAGCAGCCTGAGGACGGACTATGGCTACACCTTC.

This chain connects TRBV5-5 to TRBJ1-5; 8 positions agree with TRBD1. V lost 0 bases to trimming and J lost 3 bases; unmatched junction nucleotides: 2. The CDR3 loop spans 15 amino acids. Germline V lookup: CDR1 SGHKS, CDR2 YYEKEE (reference sequence). CDR3 region: CASSLGTGNNQPQHF. Here the CDR3 DNA reads TGTGCCAGCAGCTTGGGGACAGGGAACAATCAGCCCCAGCATTTT.

This clonotype appeared a few times. The rearrangement links TRBV7-9 to TRBJ1-2, with D perhaps matching TRBD1 (5 bases). The V end lost 7 bases, the J end lost 10 bases, and 19 bases lay between the germline ends. The CDR3 covers 13 residues. Germline values: CDR1 SEHNR, CDR2 FQNEAQ (reference sequence). In DNA form, the CDR3 reads TGTGCCAGCACCCTAGGGGTCACTGAAGTCTACACCTTC. It is translated as CASTLGVTEVYTF.

The chain combines TRBV6-6 with TRBJ1-1; D gene unclear. The CDR3 totals 16 residues. Trimming left V 5 bases short and J 1 base short, with 17 bases between. CDR1 and CDR2 from the germline V gene are MNHNY and SVGAGI (reference sequence). The CDR3 DNA follows: TGTGCCAGCAGTCCCTTGACCCCACGACCGAACACTGAAGCTTTCTTT. Translated, it gives CASSPLTPRPNTEAFF.